This T cell receptor beta chain was obtained from a study of cytomegalovirus exposure and HLA in healthy donors. The PCR contained 60 Vbeta and 13 Jbeta primers. Assay used: immunoSEQ multiplex PCR; TCRdb lists only in-frame clones, some missing. Of about 100,000 clones in the sample, around 81% are singletons; the top ten hold approximately 4.2%. The CDR3 is 18 residues long. Germline V gene sequence: CDR1 SGHDT, CDR2 YYEEEE. Trimming cost V 3 bases and J 1 base; bases outside gene matches: 14. The chain combines TRBV5-6 with TRBJ2-5, with 8 nucleotides matching TRBD2. The TCR sequence derives from a woman in her 70s in good health and CMV-seropositive. The sample comprised PBMCs. The CDR3 sequence: CASSWGLGERGPQETQYF. The DNA of the CDR3 is TGTGCCAGCAGCTGGGGGCTCGGGGAGCGGGGGCCCCAAGAGACCCAGTACTTC.